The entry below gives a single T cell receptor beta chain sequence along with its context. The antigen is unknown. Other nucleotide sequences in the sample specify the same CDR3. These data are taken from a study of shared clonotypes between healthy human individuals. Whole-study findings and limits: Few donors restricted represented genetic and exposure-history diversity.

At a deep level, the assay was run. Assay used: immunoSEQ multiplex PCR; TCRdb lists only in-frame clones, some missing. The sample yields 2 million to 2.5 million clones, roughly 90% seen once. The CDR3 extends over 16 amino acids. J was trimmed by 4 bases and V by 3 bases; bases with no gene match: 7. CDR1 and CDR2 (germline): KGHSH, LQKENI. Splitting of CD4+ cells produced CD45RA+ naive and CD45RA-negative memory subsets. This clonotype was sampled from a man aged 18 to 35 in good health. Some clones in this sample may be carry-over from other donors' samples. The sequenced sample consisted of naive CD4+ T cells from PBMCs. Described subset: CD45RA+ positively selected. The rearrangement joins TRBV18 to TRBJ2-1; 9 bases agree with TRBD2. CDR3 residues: CASSPSAGGPYNEQFF. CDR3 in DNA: TGTGCCAGCTCACCGAGTGCGGGAGGGCCTTACAATGAGCAGTTCTTC. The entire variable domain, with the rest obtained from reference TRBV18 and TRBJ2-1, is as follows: NAGVMQNPRHLVRRRGQEARLRCSPMKGHSHVYWYRQLPEEGLKFMVYLQKENIIDESGMPKERFSAEFPKEGPSILRIQQVVRGDSAAYFCASSPSAGGPYNEQFFGPGTRLTVL.